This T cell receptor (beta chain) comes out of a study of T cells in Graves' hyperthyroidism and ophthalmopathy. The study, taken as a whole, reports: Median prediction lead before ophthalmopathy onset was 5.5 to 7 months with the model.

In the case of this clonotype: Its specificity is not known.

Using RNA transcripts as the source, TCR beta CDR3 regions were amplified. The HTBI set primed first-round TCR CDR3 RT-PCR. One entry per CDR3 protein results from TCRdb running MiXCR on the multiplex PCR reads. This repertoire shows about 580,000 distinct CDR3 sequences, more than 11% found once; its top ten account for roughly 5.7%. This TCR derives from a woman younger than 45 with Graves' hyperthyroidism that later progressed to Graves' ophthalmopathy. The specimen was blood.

The CDR3 here is CSGGTEGEKLFF. In nucleotides, the CDR3 is TGCAGCGGGGGGACAGAAGGGGAAAAACTGTTTTTT. This chain connects TRBV29-1 to TRBJ1-4; 7 nucleotides align to TRBD1. V lost 7 bases, J lost 8 bases, and 7 bases stayed unmatched. Germline assignment: CDR1 SQVTM and CDR2 ANQGSEA. The CDR3 contains 12 residues. Looking up the rest from reference TRBV29-1 and TRBJ1-4 gives the full variable domain: SAVISQKPSRDICQRGTSLTIQCQVDSQVTMMFWYRQQPGQSLTLIATANQGSEATYESGFVIDKFPISRPNLTFSTLTVSNMSPEDSSIYLCSGGTEGEKLFFGSGTQLSVL.